The TCR beta chain under discussion was sequenced for a study of CD8 T cells in Susac syndrome. Findings and caveats of the study: The number of individuals included in the study's TCR sequencing and HLA analysis was acknowledged as relatively small.

A single count supports this clonotype. As yet, its antigen is unknown. CD8+ and CD4+ T cells circulating in blood were sequenced for TCR beta. While CD8+ and CD4+ T cells were isolated negatively, TEMRA cells were enriched by FACS. Random hexamers were used to reverse transcribe an amount of roughly 0.5 to 1 ug RNA. Coverage of TCR beta CDR3 amplification by immunoSEQ multiplex PCR extended to 54 Vbeta and 13 Jbeta. From the immunoSEQ multiplex PCR reads, TCRdb called clonotypes with MiXCR, one entry per CDR3 protein. The sample holds around 50,000 distinct CDR3 sequences, approximately 92% seen once. The TCR sequence derives from a human donor in good health. Specimen: CD8+ T cells from PBMCs.

This CDR3 is CASSFNLAGSSYEQYF. Written as DNA, the CDR3 is TGCGCCAGCAGCTTTAATCTAGCGGGGAGCTCCTACGAGCAGTACTTC. V gene TRBV5-1 combines with J gene TRBJ2-7; TRBD2 aligns across 9 bases. The CDR3 contains 16 residues. After removal of 2 bases from V and 0 bases from J, the junction contained 6 bases not matched to a gene. Per germline, CDR1 SGHRS and CDR2 YFSETQ.